This entry is about one T cell receptor (beta chain). What it recognizes is unknown. The sample is drawn from a study of T cells after posttransplantation cyclophosphamide. Findings and limits, study-wide: After PTCy, TRB diversity resembled that of CNI/methotrexate controls. Donor CD8+ memory clones often dominated recipient blood repertoires at later times. Tissue-infiltrating T cells from skin or gut overlapped little with blood T cells.

This CDR3 spans 15 amino acids. The junction had 6 bases not matched to a gene; V was cut back by 1 base and J by 8 bases. Germline V gene lookup returns CDR1 SGDLS and CDR2 YYNGEE. The method was immunoSEQ multiplex PCR; TCRdb's version includes in-frame clones alone and lacks a portion of them. The table records around 3,000 clones, around 59% of them present only once. Peripheral blood was collected from the related graft donor on the marrow donation day. This chain links TRBV9 with TRBJ2-1; TRBD2 agrees at 10 bases. The sequenced sample was memory CD8+ T cells sorted from blood. The TCR comes from a woman in her thirties in good health and a related stem cell transplant donor. CDR3 protein: CASSVWASGGHEQFF. The CDR3, as DNA: TGTGCCAGCAGCGTATGGGCTAGCGGGGGCCATGAGCAGTTCTTC.